A selection of T cell receptor beta chains follows, all from one sample in a study of a mutant IDH1 vaccine in newly diagnosed glioma. TCRdb's table, derived via immunoSEQ multiplex PCR, lists solely in-frame clones and lacks some. Here the sample spans tens of thousands of clones, roughly 68% being singletons. Their target antigens are unknown. The sample was PBMCs, taken from a glioma patient whose treatment included an IDH1 peptide vaccine. The receptor set was obtained from a man in his forties or fifties with glioma. The CDR3 runs from the conserved cysteine through the conserved F or W. A D gene is named only where the DNA matches it firmly. Some rows have no size entry. The others give once, few or many, or a class for an expanded clone.

d_call	clone_size	v_call	j_call	cdr3_nt	cdr3_aa
-	-	TRBV7-7	TRBJ2-1	TGTGCTAGCAGCTTGGACAGCTACAATGAGCAGTTCTTC	CASSLDSYNEQFF
TRBD1	-	TRBV7-9	TRBJ1-1	TGTGCCAGCAGCTTCACGAATAGGGGGCTCACTGAAGCTTTCTTT	CASSFTNRGLTEAFF
TRBD2	few	TRBV27	TRBJ2-1	TGTGCCAGCAGTTTGGGGGGGACTAGCGTCTACAATGAGCAGTTCTTC	CASSLGGTSVYNEQFF
-	-	TRBV15	TRBJ2-3	TGTGCCACCAGCAGTGGGGGACTGAGCACAGATACGCAGTATTTT	CATSSGGLSTDTQYF
-	-	TRBV2	TRBJ1-5	TGTGCCAGCAGTGAACAAGGGGACCCCGGGCATTTT	CASSEQGDPGHF
-	-	TRBV2	TRBJ2-3	TGTGCCAGCGGGGGATTAACCGATACGCAGTATTTT	CASGGLTDTQYF
-	-	TRBV6-1	TRBJ1-1	TGTGCCAGCAGTGACAGATCCAGGAACACTGAAGCTTTCTTT	CASSDRSRNTEAFF
-	-	TRBV5-6	TRBJ1-1	TGTGCCAGCAGCTTGGGGTTGGGCCAGGTCGGAGCTTTCTTT	CASSLGLGQVGAFF
-	-	TRBV30	TRBJ2-1	TGTGCCTGGGAGGGGGACGTAGCGGGTGAGCAGTTCTTC	CAWEGDVAGEQFF
-	once	TRBV2	TRBJ1-5	TGTGCCAGCGTAGAGTGGGGAACCGGTCAGCCCCAGCATTTT	CASVEWGTGQPQHF
-	-	TRBV5-6	TRBJ1-1	TGTGCCAGCAGCTACTCTGGGGCAGGGAATGAAGCTTTCTTT	CASSYSGAGNEAFF
-	-	TRBV19	TRBJ2-1	TGTGCCAGTAGTATAGGTCTGGGCTCTGTGGAGCAGTTCTTC	CASSIGLGSVEQFF
-	-	TRBV4-2	TRBJ2-1	TGTGCCAGCAGCTACGGGGGCCTCTACAATGAGCAGTTCTTC	CASSYGGLYNEQFF
-	few	TRBV9	TRBJ2-7	TGTGCCAGCAGCGTAGCATCTTCCGGGGTACGGTACGAGCAGTACTTC	CASSVASSGVRYEQYF